The entry that follows covers one T cell receptor (beta chain) sequence. This clonotype was recorded a few times. Its antigen is unknown. Per-base qualities were not stored, and no clone one base away is much larger. The library was prepared using RT-PCR. Instrument on record: NextSeq 550. TCRdb handled the public reads itself, with Q25 trimming in fastp and clone calling in MiXCR, and kept productive beta chains. Records with the same CDR3 protein are collapsed into one entry carrying the most frequent genes and DNA. This sample gives 400,000 to 450,000 distinct CDR3 sequences in total; under 20% of them show up just once. The top ten hold less than 9.5% of the sample. From the cysteine through the phenylalanine, the CDR3 covers 14 amino acids. The retained sequence is limited to the CDR3, 42 bases, with the frame set at the first base. V is shortened by 7 bases, J by 2 bases, and the region joining them spans 15 bases. CDR1 SNHLY and CDR2 FYNNEI were looked up in the germline V gene.

This specimen comes from a study of patients and donors after allogeneic stem cell transplantation (dated by TCRdb to the early 2020s). The sequence was obtained from a human donor who was either an allogeneic HSCT recipient or a stem cell or donor lymphocyte infusion donor (not recorded which). It is not recorded whose cells these are; they may come from a transplant donor. The sequencing sample was made of blood, either unsorted or a sorted T cell fraction (not recorded which). This sequence uses TRBV2 and TRBJ2-7; the D region possibly corresponds to TRBD2 (5 bases align). The DNA is as follows: TGTGCCAGCACACGGGAAAGAGGCGCCTACGAGCAGTACTTC. Its product reads: CASTRERGAYEQYF.